Following are 19 T cell receptor beta chains from one sample sequenced in a study of T-cell memory formation after mild COVID-19. From the 5' RACE reads, TCRdb called clonotypes with MiXCR, one entry per CDR3 protein. The table has fewer than 200,000 distinct CDR3 sequences, approximately 12% seen once. The sequencing input was PBMCs or a T cell subset sorted from them (not recorded which). Every receptor here comes from a young man who had mild COVID-19 (a few samples of this study predate the infection). Cell type and time point are not known.

Details on this clonotype: A much larger clone sits a single nucleotide away, making a read error possible. The chain uses TRBV6-5 and TRBJ2-3; D is perhaps TRBD2 (7 bases). This CDR3 has 15 amino acids. V was trimmed by 8 bases and J by 5 bases, leaving 20 bases between them. Germline V CDR1 and CDR2: MNHEY, SVGAGI. CDR3 amino acids: CASLRRGGLGDTQYF. The CDR3 DNA sequence: TGTGCCAGCCTCCGGCGCGGGGGCCTGGGAGATACGCAGTATTTT.

This clonotype was detected once. This rearrangement joins TRBV4-3 to TRBJ2-7, with D tentatively TRBD2 (6 bases). Per germline, CDR1 LGHNA and CDR2 YSLEER. This CDR3 has 14 residues. V was shortened by 3 bases and J by 1 base, with 10 bases between the two germline ends. CDR3 nucleotide sequence: TGCGCCAGCAGCCAGGAGGGGTTTTCCTACGAGCAGTACTTC. It translates to CASSQEGFSYEQYF.

The chain carries TRBV9 and TRBJ1-1, with D uncertain. V was clipped by 0 bases and J by 0 bases, with 9 bases between them. The CDR3 length is 15 residues. Germline CDR1 is SGDLS and CDR2 is YYNGEE. This chain's CDR3 is CASSVAHSMNTEAFF. CDR3 coding DNA: TGTGCCAGCAGCGTAGCTCACAGCATGAACACTGAAGCTTTCTTT.

This clonotype was seen only a few times. This chain connects TRBV5-1 to TRBJ1-4; D possibly corresponds to TRBD1 (5 bases). Per the germline V gene, CDR1 is SGHRS and CDR2 is YFSETQ. Trimming shortened V by 0 bases and J by 8 bases, and 14 bases separated the two germline ends. The CDR3 extends over 15 amino acids. CDR3 protein: CASSLAPQGGEKLFF. Here the CDR3 DNA reads TGCGCCAGCAGCTTGGCTCCTCAGGGCGGCGAAAAACTGTTTTTT.

The chain couples TRBV7-2 to TRBJ2-5; 7 bases are shared with TRBD2. With V trimmed by 3 bases and J by 7 bases, 11 bases remained unmatched. CDR3 size: 15 residues. The germline V gene encodes CDR1 SGHTA and CDR2 FQGNSA. This CDR3 is CASSLASGGGGTQYF. The CDR3 region has the DNA TGTGCCAGCAGCTTGGCTAGCGGCGGTGGAGGGACCCAGTACTTC.

Many counts were recorded for this clonotype. Its ends do not fully match the called genes, so a read error is possible. The rearrangement uses TRBV7-3 and TRBJ2-7; TRBD2 matches at 13 bases. Germline V gene data show CDR1 as SGHTA and CDR2 as FQGTGA. The CDR3 has 13 amino acids. The chain's CDR3 is CASSSGTSGTHHF. CDR3 bases: TGTGCCAGCAGCTCAGGGACTAGCGGGACCCACCACTTC. The full variable domain, with the rest looked up from reference TRBV7-3 and TRBJ2-7, is GAGVSQTPSNKVTEKGKYVELRCDPISGHTALYWYRQSLGQGPEFLIYFQGTGAADDSGLPNDRFFAVRPEGSVSTLKIQRTERGDSAVYLCASSSGTSGTHHFGPGTRLTVT.

The chain recombines TRBV6-1 with TRBJ2-3; the D gene could be TRBD1 or TRBD2 (5 bases each). The V end was cut by 2 bases, the J end by 1 base, with 7 bases between. CDR1 MNHNS and CDR2 SASEGT come from the germline V gene. CDR3 length equals 14 residues. The CDR3 region is CASSERGRTDTQYF. CDR3 nucleotide sequence: TGTGCCAGCAGTGAAAGGGGACGCACAGATACGCAGTATTTT.

This chain connects TRBV10-3 to TRBJ2-7; D perhaps matches TRBD1 (5 bases). Per germline, CDR1 ENHRY and CDR2 SYGVKD. The CDR3 contains 15 residues. The V end was cut by 0 bases, the J end by 9 bases, with 18 bases between. The CDR3 here is CAISESWEGAARQYF. DNA of the CDR3: TGTGCCATCAGTGAGTCATGGGAAGGGGCAGCTCGGCAGTACTTC.

The rearrangement links TRBV20-1 to TRBJ2-3, with D uncertain. Per germline, CDR1 DFQATT and CDR2 SNEGSKA (reference sequence). This CDR3 contains 12 residues. V dropped 3 bases and J dropped 5 bases, with 9 bases sitting between them. CDR3 region: CSASVLLDTQYF. The CDR3 region has the DNA TGCAGTGCTAGTGTTCTACTAGATACGCAGTATTTT.

The chain employs TRBV3-1 and TRBJ1-1, with D possibly being TRBD1 (6 bases). V shed 6 bases and J shed 3 bases, with 14 bases lying between them. The germline gives CDR1 LGHDT, CDR2 YNNKEL (reference sequence). CDR3 length: 14 amino acids. CDR3 amino acids: CASRLRGGDTEAFF. The CDR3 DNA is TGTGCCAGCAGACTTAGGGGGGGGGACACTGAAGCTTTCTTT.

This chain's CDR3 is CASNLQGMNSPLHF. CDR3 nucleotide sequence: TGTGCCAGCAACCTACAGGGGATGAATTCACCCCTCCACTTT. The rearrangement links TRBV7-2 to TRBJ1-6; TRBD1 agrees at 7 bases. The CDR3 is 14 amino acids. Germline assignment: CDR1 SGHTA and CDR2 FQGNSA. The J segment lost 7 bases and the V segment lost 7 bases, leaving 7 bases of the junction unmatched. Full variable domain (remainder filled in from reference TRBV7-2 and TRBJ1-6): GAGVSQSPSNKVTEKGKDVELRCDPISGHTALYWYRQSLGQGLEFLIYFQGNSAPDKSGLPSDRFSAERTGGSVSTLTIQRTQQEDSAVYLCASNLQGMNSPLHFGNGTRLTVT.

This clonotype was seen a few times. The chain uses TRBV12-3 or TRBV12-4 and TRBJ1-5; D is unclear. Trimming cost V 5 bases and J 9 bases, with 11 bases left between them. CDR3 size: 12 residues. The CDR3 DNA reads as TGTGCCAGCAGTGGAGGGTTTCGGCCCCAGCATTTT. Its protein product is CASSGGFRPQHF.

This clonotype was seen more than once but under ten times. The V call is TRBV7-8, the J call TRBJ2-1, with D perhaps assigned TRBD1 or TRBD2 (6 bases each). Germline V CDR1 and CDR2: SGHVS, FQNEAQ. The length of the CDR3 is 15 residues. V was clipped by 5 bases and J by 6 bases, with 17 bases between them. CDR3 in amino acids: CASSPTGGLTNEQFF. The CDR3 nucleotides read TGTGCCAGCAGCCCGACAGGAGGGCTTACCAATGAGCAGTTCTTC.

V and J are TRBV4-3 and TRBJ2-1; 9 bases match TRBD2. Germline-derived CDR1 and CDR2 are LGHNA and YSLEER. The length of the CDR3 is 18 residues. The V gene end was trimmed by 0 bases and the J gene end by 11 bases; junction bases not matched to a gene: 17. Here the CDR3 reads CASSQDLAGTSWGVQQFF. The DNA for the CDR3 is TGCGCCAGCAGCCAAGATCTGGCCGGGACTAGCTGGGGGGTCCAGCAGTTCTTC.

The chain employs TRBV5-1 and TRBJ1-2, with D uncertain. This CDR3 is built from 17 residues. V lost 0 bases, J lost 3 bases, and 18 bases lay in between. From germline, CDR1 is SGHRS and CDR2 YFSETQ. The CDR3 sequence: CASSLATGGSLDYGYTF. As DNA, the CDR3 is TGCGCCAGCAGCTTGGCCACCGGAGGGAGCTTAGACTATGGCTACACCTTC.

The J gene is TRBJ1-1, the V gene TRBV19; no clear D. V gave up 7 bases and J gave up 1 base, with 16 bases separating them. Per the germline V gene, CDR1 is LNHDA and CDR2 is SQIVND (reference sequence). This CDR3 has 15 amino acids. The CDR3 region is CASTYMGRSNTEAFF. Here the CDR3 DNA reads TGTGCCAGTACCTATATGGGGAGGTCGAACACTGAAGCTTTCTTT.

The rearrangement joins TRBV5-1 to TRBJ2-2, with a possible D match to TRBD2 (5 bases). Trimming stripped 0 bases from V and 7 bases from J, with 13 bases between. The V gene's germline CDR1 is SGHRS and CDR2 YFSETQ. The CDR3 spans 15 residues. The CDR3 loop reads CASSLAVTRGGELFF. The DNA for the CDR3 is TGCGCCAGCAGCTTGGCCGTGACTCGGGGCGGGGAGCTGTTTTTT.

The chain couples TRBV25-1 to TRBJ2-7; D uncertain. This CDR3 is built from 12 residues. The germline V and J ends were trimmed by 6 bases and 6 bases, with 12 bases remaining between them. Per germline, CDR1 MGHDK and CDR2 SYGVNS. The CDR3 DNA reads as TGTGCCAGCAGCCGACCCACCGGCGAGCAGTACGTC. It encodes CASSRPTGEQYV.

In this sample, this clonotype turned up a few times. The J gene is TRBJ2-1, the V gene TRBV7-2; 8 positions agree with TRBD2. The germline V gene encodes CDR1 SGHTA and CDR2 FQGNSA. The V segment lost 1 base and the J segment 2 bases; nucleotides outside the gene matches: 4. CDR3 length equals 16 residues. Written as DNA, the CDR3 is TGTGCCAGCAGCTTAGGTCGCGGGGGGCCCTACAATGAGCAGTTCTTC. Translation gives CASSLGRGGPYNEQFF.